The T cell receptor beta chain described here comes from a study of T cell responses to AZD1222 COVID-19 vaccine. Study results and caveats: Baseline serostatus was positive in only a handful of AZD1222 recipients. Donors, mostly white British, included more females; clonal diversity was possibly underestimated.

Deletions cut 6 bases from V and 2 bases from J, with 10 bases between. The CDR3 loop spans 13 amino acids. With regard to this clone: Its specificity is not known.

Clones were sequenced by immunoSEQ multiplex PCR, and TCRdb holds only the in-frame ones, with some missing. Among around 120,000 clones listed, around nine tenths were seen once. The receptor comes from an adult in good health. V usage is TRBV12-3 or TRBV12-4 and J usage is TRBJ1-2; a possible D gene is TRBD1 (6 bases). The sequencing here drew on peripheral blood, taken on day 0 of MenACWY control vaccination. The CDR3: CASSPQGNYGYTF. The CDR3 DNA is TGTGCCAGCAGCCCACAGGGCAACTATGGCTACACCTTC.